This is a list of T cell receptor beta chains from one sample in a study of shared clonotypes between healthy human individuals. Libraries were prepared by immunoSEQ multiplex PCR; TCRdb keeps only in-frame clonotypes and omits some of them. The sample has around 480,000 clones; about 80% are singletons. The source material was PBMCs. Receptors were obtained from a woman between 40 and 50 years old in good health. Some clones in this sample may be carry-over from other donors' samples. The CDR3 runs from the conserved cysteine through the conserved F or W. The order of the fields is clone size, V gene, J gene, D gene, CDR3 DNA, CDR3 protein. The D gene is left open where the match is weak. Expanded clones are given a class, and other clones once, few, many or no size at all.

.	TRBV2	TRBJ2-5	.	TGTGCCAGCAAAAAGGTTAGCTCGCGGTACCAAGAGACCCAGTACTTC	CASKKVSSRYQETQYF
.	TRBV30	TRBJ2-3	.	TGTGCCTGGAGTGGGAGCGGGAGCACAGATACGCAGTATTTT	CAWSGSGSTDTQYF
.	TRBV29-1	TRBJ2-1	TRBD2	TGCAGCGCCAAACAGAGACTAGCGAACAATGAGCAGTTCTTC	CSAKQRLANNEQFF
.	TRBV18	TRBJ2-1	TRBD2	TGTGCCAGCTCACCACTGCTAGCGGGCGATGAGCAGTTCTTC	CASSPLLAGDEQFF
.	TRBV7-2	TRBJ2-2	TRBD2	TGTGCCAGCAGCTACCGACTAGCTCACACCGGGGAGCTGTTTTTT	CASSYRLAHTGELFF
.	TRBV11-2	TRBJ2-4	.	TGTGCCAGCAGCCCCTACTCGGGACTCCTTATGAACATTCAGTACTTC	CASSPYSGLLMNIQYF
.	TRBV28	TRBJ2-3	TRBD2	TGTGCCAGCAGTTCCCATGGGTCCGGGACTAGCGGTGATACGCAGTATTTT	CASSSHGSGTSGDTQYF
.	TRBV9	TRBJ1-3	.	TGTGCCAGCAGCGCAGACGCCGTTCGAAACACCATATATTTT	CASSADAVRNTIYF
.	TRBV19	TRBJ2-7	TRBD2	TGTGCCAGTAGTATTAGCGGGTCTGGCCCCTACGAGCAGTACTTC	CASSISGSGPYEQYF
few	TRBV14	TRBJ2-2	.	TGTGCCAGCAGCCAAGTAGTTGGGGATGCCGGGGAGCTGTTTTTT	CASSQVVGDAGELFF
.	TRBV18	TRBJ2-3	.	TGTGCCAGCTCCCGGGGCAGCACAGATACGCAGTATTTT	CASSRGSTDTQYF
once	TRBV7-3	TRBJ2-1	.	TGTGCCAGCAGCTTAGGTGATGAGCAGTTCTTC	CASSLGDEQFF
.	TRBV27	TRBJ2-7	.	TGTGCCAGCAGACCAGGATCGCCCGAGAACGAGCAGTACTTC	CASRPGSPENEQYF
.	TRBV11-3	TRBJ2-1	TRBD2	TGTGCCAGCAGCTTAGAGTTCGGTAGCGGGAGAAGGAACAATGAGCAGTTCTTC	CASSLEFGSGRRNNEQFF
.	TRBV7-9	TRBJ2-7	TRBD2	TGTGCCAGCAGCCAAGAGCTAGCGGTTAACTCCTACGAGCAGTACTTC	CASSQELAVNSYEQYF
.	TRBV18	TRBJ2-7	.	TGTGCCAGCTCACCATTGGGGGCCGAGCAGTACTTC	CASSPLGAEQYF
.	TRBV5-1	TRBJ1-2	.	TGCGCCAGCAGCTTGGGCCAGAACTATGGCTACACCTTC	CASSLGQNYGYTF
.	TRBV5-7	TRBJ1-2	.	TGTGCCCCCCCCCGCAGGCCCAACTATGGCTACACCTTC	CAPPRRPNYGYTF
.	TRBV9	TRBJ2-7	.	TGTGCCAGCAGCGTAGGTCCGGGGGCCTCCTACGAGCAGTACTTC	CASSVGPGASYEQYF
.	TRBV4-1	TRBJ2-3	TRBD2	TGCGCCAGCAGCCAAGATCTGACCCGAGGCGTCGGGGGGGCAGATACGCAGTATTTT	CASSQDLTRGVGGADTQYF
.	TRBV19	TRBJ2-5	.	TGTGCCAGTAGTATGCGAGTGGGTGCAAGGGAAGAGACCCAGTACTTC	CASSMRVGAREETQYF
.	TRBV5-6	TRBJ2-7	TRBD2	TGTGCCAGCAGCTTGTTTGGGCTAGCGGGACTCGAGCAGTACTTC	CASSLFGLAGLEQYF
.	TRBV4-1	TRBJ1-4	TRBD1	TGCGCCAGCAGCCAAACAGGGGTGGGAACTAATGAAAAACTGTTTTTT	CASSQTGVGTNEKLFF
few	TRBV9	TRBJ2-7	.	TGTGCCAGCAGCCCTTCTGCGGGAAGTAACGAGCAGTACTTC	CASSPSAGSNEQYF
.	TRBV25-1	TRBJ1-2	.	TGTGCCAGCAGTGAATATGGGTATGGCTACACCTTC	CASSEYGYGYTF
.	TRBV27	TRBJ1-1	.	TGTGCCAGCAGTTCGGCGGCATCGAACACTGAAGCTTTCTTT	CASSSAASNTEAFF
.	TRBV5-5	TRBJ2-7	TRBD1	TGTGCCAGCAGCCGAGGGACAGCTGAAGCCTACGAGCAGTACTTC	CASSRGTAEAYEQYF
.	TRBV5-6	TRBJ2-1	TRBD2	TGTGCCAGCAGCTTGGCGGGGACTAGCGCTGGCAATGAGCAGTTCTTC	CASSLAGTSAGNEQFF
.	TRBV10-2	TRBJ2-2	.	TGCGCCAGCAGTGGATCCCGGCAGATGAACACCGGGGAGCTGTTTTTT	CASSGSRQMNTGELFF
few	TRBV29-1	TRBJ2-7	.	TGCAGCGTTGAAGCGACTCAGGGCTACGAGCAGTACTTC	CSVEATQGYEQYF
.	TRBV5-4	TRBJ2-2	.	TGTGCCAGCAGCTTGGCCGAGGGAATCTTCACCGGGGAGCTGTTTTTT	CASSLAEGIFTGELFF
.	TRBV19	TRBJ2-5	TRBD1	TGTGCCAGTAGTCAACAGGGGGGTCAAGAGACCCAGTACTTC	CASSQQGGQETQYF
.	TRBV2	TRBJ2-1	TRBD2	TGTGCCAGCAGCGCACCTAGCGGCAGCTCCTACAATGAGCAGTTCTTC	CASSAPSGSSYNEQFF
.	TRBV28	TRBJ1-4	TRBD1	TGTGCCAGCAGTCGCGGACAGGCCCGAGGGGGGCGGTTTTTT	CASSRGQARGGRFF
.	TRBV27	TRBJ2-7	TRBD1	TGTGCCAGCAGTGGGGCCCCGGGACAGAACTACGAGCAGTACTTC	CASSGAPGQNYEQYF
.	TRBV5-6	TRBJ2-1	.	TGTGCCAGCAGCTTAAGGTCAGGGAAATACAACAATGAGCAGTTCTTC	CASSLRSGKYNNEQFF
.	TRBV9	TRBJ1-4	TRBD1	TGTGCCAGCAGTAAGACAGGGGTTGAAAAACTGTTTTTT	CASSKTGVEKLFF
.	TRBV25-1	TRBJ1-1	.	TGTGCCAGCAGGCCCAACACTGAAGCTTTCTTT	CASRPNTEAFF
few	TRBV5-1	TRBJ2-2	TRBD2	TGCGCCAGCAGCGGGACCGCTAGCGGGAGATTCAGCGGGGAGCTGTTTTTT	CASSGTASGRFSGELFF
.	TRBV7-2	TRBJ2-4	TRBD1	TGTGCCAGCAGCCCGACGACAGGGTCGAATCAGTACTTC	CASSPTTGSNQYF
.	TRBV27	TRBJ1-1	TRBD1	TGTGCCAGCGGCCCAGGACAGGAGAACACTGAAGCTTTCTTT	CASGPGQENTEAFF
.	TRBV28	TRBJ2-2	.	TGTGCCAGCAGTTTATTGGCAGGGGGGAGCGGGGAGCTGTTTTTT	CASSLLAGGSGELFF
.	TRBV19	TRBJ2-3	.	TGTGCCAGTACCAACCAAGAAATGGATACGCAGTATTTT	CASTNQEMDTQYF
.	TRBV6-5	TRBJ1-2	TRBD1	TGTGCCAGCAGTTACCTAGACAGGGATAAAGGCTACACCTTC	CASSYLDRDKGYTF
.	TRBV19	TRBJ2-1	TRBD2	TGTGCCAGTAGTCGGGCCACTAGCGGGACCTACAATGAGCAGTTCTTC	CASSRATSGTYNEQFF
.	TRBV7-2	TRBJ2-2	.	TGTGCCAGCAGCTTAGGTCGGGGCTTCCCCGGGGAGCTGTTTTTT	CASSLGRGFPGELFF
.	TRBV5-1	TRBJ2-3	TRBD2	TGCGCCAGCAGCCAAACTAGCGGCACAGATACGCAGTATTTT	CASSQTSGTDTQYF
.	TRBV29-1	TRBJ2-2	.	TGCAGCGTTGCTATAACAGGGAACACCGGGGAGCTGTTTTTT	CSVAITGNTGELFF
.	TRBV28	TRBJ2-3	TRBD1	TGTGCCAGCAGTAAACAGGGGGATATGGCAGATACGCAGTATTTT	CASSKQGDMADTQYF
.	TRBV28	TRBJ2-5	.	TGTGCCAGCAGACGAGAGACCCAGTACTTC	CASRRETQYF
.	TRBV2	TRBJ2-2	.	TGTGCCAGCTCGCAGAGCCAGTTTAACACCGGGGAGCTGTTTTTT	CASSQSQFNTGELFF
once	TRBV28	TRBJ2-3	.	TGTGCCAGCAGTTTCAGTTTGTGGGGGCTCGGGGGGACGCAGTATTTT	CASSFSLWGLGGTQYF
.	TRBV5-1	TRBJ2-5	TRBD1	TGCGCCAGCAGCTCCCAAACGTGGACAGGGATAGAGACCCAGTACTTC	CASSSQTWTGIETQYF
.	TRBV30	TRBJ2-1	.	TGTGCCTGGAGTGCGCTGAAGGGGGGCGCCTTCTCCGAGTTCTTC	CAWSALKGGAFSEFF
.	TRBV11-2	TRBJ2-2	.	TGTGCCAGCAGCTCCTCTTGGTATTCGAACACCGGGGAGCTGTTTTTT	CASSSSWYSNTGELFF
.	TRBV30	TRBJ2-7	.	TGTGCCTGGAGGGGGTCCTACGAGCAGTACTTC	CAWRGSYEQYF
.	TRBV27	TRBJ1-5	.	TGTGCCAGCAGTTTGCCTTTTCAGCCCCAGCATTTT	CASSLPFQPQHF
.	TRBV2	TRBJ2-3	.	TGTGCCAGCAGTGCCCTCGAAGATACGCAGTATTTT	CASSALEDTQYF
.	TRBV10-2	TRBJ2-5	TRBD2	TGCGCCAGCAAGGAGAGGACTAGCGGGGAAGAGACCCAGTACTTC	CASKERTSGEETQYF
once	TRBV19	TRBJ2-2	.	TGTGCCAGTAGTATCCCCCTCGTTAGGCTCGGGGGCACCGGGGAGCTGTTTTTT	CASSIPLVRLGGTGELFF